The text below deals with one T cell receptor beta chain. What it binds is unknown. The data derive from a study of graft-versus-host responses after intestinal transplantation. Overall study context: Multivisceral, liver-intestinal, or isolated intestinal transplants were given to recipients. Study-level findings and limits: Individuals who had graft-donor T cell macrochimerism had allografts that showed high graft-versus-host to host-versus-graft clonal ratios.

Here immunoSEQ multiplex PCR was the method, and the copy in TCRdb shows in-frame clones only, minus some. Among some 40,000 clones listed, roughly 86% were seen once. Looked up from germline, CDR1 is SGHTA and CDR2 is FQGNSA. This CDR3 is built from 16 residues. V lost 4 bases to trimming and J lost 7 bases; unmatched junction nucleotides: 12. The receptor was derived from a human patient who received an intestinal transplant, so some T cells may come from the graft donor. This chain uses TRBV7-2 with TRBJ1-2, with 10 bases that match TRBD1. The sequencing here drew on PBMCs, taken about 270 days after transplant. The CDR3 spells CASSSPGQGPSFGYTF. CDR3 coding DNA: TGTGCCAGCAGCTCGCCGGGACAGGGGCCCTCTTTTGGCTACACCTTC. The full variable domain, completed using reference TRBV7-2 and TRBJ1-2, is GAGVSQSPSNKVTEKGKDVELRCDPISGHTALYWYRQSLGQGLEFLIYFQGNSAPDKSGLPSDRFSAERTGGSVSTLTIQRTQQEDSAVYLCASSSPGQGPSFGYTFGSGTRLTVV.